The 26 T cell receptor beta chains given below trace back to one sample, sequenced in a study of blood T cell repertoires in COVID-19. Data came from immunoSEQ multiplex PCR; TCRdb stores just in-frame clones and leaves some out. The sample has under 150,000 clones, around 80% seen once. The source material was peripheral blood. These receptors were collected from an elderly woman with active or convalescent COVID-19.

The chain employs TRBV29-1 and TRBJ2-4; D is unresolved. Looked up from germline, CDR1 is SQVTM and CDR2 is ANQGSEA. The V end was cut by 4 bases, the J end by 0 bases, with 10 bases between. This CDR3 has 14 amino acids. CDR3 coding DNA: TGCAGCGTTGGTGTGACATCAGCCAAAAACATTCAGTACTTC. It specifies CSVGVTSAKNIQYF. Using reference TRBV29-1 and TRBJ2-4 for the parts outside the CDR3, the full variable domain is SAVISQKPSRDICQRGTSLTIQCQVDSQVTMMFWYRQQPGQSLTLIATANQGSEATYESGFVIDKFPISRPNLTFSTLTVSNMSPEDSSIYLCSVGVTSAKNIQYFGAGTRLSVL.

The chain is built from TRBV12-3 or TRBV12-4 and TRBJ2-4; 8 bases are shared with TRBD1. The CDR3 is 13 residues long. Trimming removed 4 bases from V and 9 bases from J; junction bases left unmatched: 5. The CDR3 DNA reads as TGTGCCAGCAGTTCGGGACAGGTGGTCATTCAGTACTTC. The encoded protein is CASSSGQVVIQYF.

This rearrangement joins TRBV12-3 or TRBV12-4 to TRBJ2-5; D possibly corresponds to TRBD2 (6 bases). The ends were cut back, 3 bases at V and 5 bases at J, with 7 bases in the middle. The length of the CDR3 is 12 residues. The CDR3 loop is CASSFGGETQYF. The CDR3 coding sequence is TGTGCCAGCAGTTTCGGAGGGGAGACCCAGTACTTC.

The rearrangement joins TRBV6-1 to TRBJ1-4; a possible D gene is TRBD1 (5 bases). With 1 base removed from V and 5 bases from J, the gap between germline ends came to 8 bases. This CDR3 contains 14 residues. The germline gives CDR1 MNHNS, CDR2 SASEGT. CDR3 sequence (DNA): TGTGCCAGCAGTGAAGGACAGCGAAATGAAAAACTGTTTTTT. Protein product: CASSEGQRNEKLFF.

The count of this clone is one. This rearrangement joins TRBV10-2 to TRBJ1-2, with unresolved D. The CDR3 spans 16 residues. The germline gives CDR1 WSHSY, CDR2 SAAADI. With 9 bases removed from V and 3 bases from J, the gap between germline ends came to 23 bases. CDR3: CASRSGISGSDYGYTF. CDR3 coding DNA: TGCGCCAGTCGTTCCGGCATTAGTGGGAGTGACTATGGCTACACCTTC.

This clone was observed a handful of times. V usage is TRBV6-5 and J usage is TRBJ1-2; TRBD1 might be the D (5 bases). This CDR3 spans 13 amino acids. The germline V gene has CDR1 MNHEY and CDR2 SVGAGI. Trimming took 5 bases from V and 6 from J, leaving 13 bases between them. DNA for the CDR3: TGTGCCAGCAGTAAGACAGTGTTAGATGGCTACACCTTC. Translating it yields CASSKTVLDGYTF.

This sequence joins TRBV5-1 and TRBJ1-1, with no clear D. Per the germline V gene, CDR1 is SGHRS and CDR2 is YFSETQ. This CDR3 contains 12 residues. The V end was cut by 4 bases, the J end by 4 bases, with 8 bases between. The CDR3 spells CASSTNSTEAFF. DNA for the CDR3: TGCGCCAGCAGCACAAATTCCACTGAAGCTTTCTTT. Variable domain in full (rest from reference TRBV5-1 and TRBJ1-1): KAGVTQTPRYLIKTRGQQVTLSCSPISGHRSVSWYQQTPGQGLQFLFEYFSETQRNKGNFPGRFSGRQFSNSRSEMNVSTLELGDSALYLCASSTNSTEAFFGQGTRLTVV.

The chain links TRBV7-9 to TRBJ1-3; TRBD1 agrees at 10 bases. The junction had 1 base not matched to a gene; V was cut back by 4 bases and J by 4 bases. Per germline, CDR1 SEHNR and CDR2 FQNEAQ (reference sequence). The CDR3 has 14 residues. The CDR3 here is CASSWGQGGNTIYF. The CDR3 nucleotides are TGTGCCAGCAGCTGGGGACAGGGGGGAAACACCATATATTTT.

This clone showed up just once. The CDR3 is CASKTSGGRRIAGELFF. CDR3 in DNA: TGTGCCAGTAAAACTAGCGGGGGAAGGAGAATCGCCGGGGAGCTGTTTTTT. The chain employs TRBV19 and TRBJ2-2, with 11 bases lining up with TRBD2. From germline, CDR1 is LNHDA and CDR2 SQIVND (reference sequence). The CDR3 totals 17 residues. V was pared by 7 bases and J by 6 bases, with 13 bases of the junction left unmatched.

This clone has a handful of counts. The chain couples TRBV30 to TRBJ1-5, with 9 bases matching TRBD1. J lost 6 bases, V lost 5 bases, and 8 bases had no gene match. The length of the CDR3 is 14 residues. Per the germline V gene, CDR1 is GTSNPN and CDR2 is SVGIG (reference sequence). The CDR3 nucleotides read TGTGCCTGGTCCCACGGGACAGGGCTTCAGCCCCAGCATTTT. Translated, it gives CAWSHGTGLQPQHF.

J is TRBJ1-1 and V is TRBV3-1 (or the pseudogene TRBV3-2); no clear D. The V gene's germline CDR1 is LGHDT and CDR2 YNNKEL (reference sequence). The CDR3 length is 14 residues. V lost 4 bases and J lost 1, with 10 bases in between. CDR3 loop: CASSLGGQNTEAFF. The DNA of the CDR3 is TGTGCCAGCAGCCTTGGAGGGCAGAACACTGAAGCTTTCTTT.

The rearrangement joins TRBV5-6 to TRBJ2-7; tentative D call: TRBD2 (7 bases). The CDR3 sequence is 13 residues long. V lost 8 bases and J lost 5, with 17 bases in between. The germline V gene has CDR1 SGHDT and CDR2 YYEEEE. The CDR3 DNA is TGTGCCAGTAGAAGACCGGGGGGCGACGAGCAGTACTTC. This translates into CASRRPGGDEQYF.

V usage is TRBV15 and J usage is TRBJ2-6; D ambiguous. V was cut by 4 bases and J by 2 bases, with 18 bases left in between. This CDR3 comprises 18 residues. The germline CDR1 and CDR2 sequences are LNHNV and YYDKDF (reference sequence). The CDR3 bases are TGTGCCACCAGCAAGAAAACGACATCCTCTCCTGGGGCCAACGTCCTGACTTTC. Translated, it gives CATSKKTTSSPGANVLTF. Full variable domain (outside the CDR3, taken from reference TRBV15 and TRBJ2-6): DAMVIQNPRYQVTQFGKPVTLSCSQTLNHNVMYWYQQKSSQAPKLLFHYYDKDFNNEADTPDNFQSRRPNTSFCFLDIRSPGLGDTAMYLCATSKKTTSSPGANVLTFGAGSRLTVL.

The V call is TRBV5-1, the J call TRBJ1-6, with D possibly matching TRBD1 (5 bases). Trimming shortened V by 0 bases and J by 2 bases, and 12 bases separated the two germline ends. The CDR3 loop spans 17 amino acids. The germline gives CDR1 SGHRS, CDR2 YFSETQ. In DNA form, the CDR3 reads TGCGCCAGCAGCTTGGAAGGAGGGGACCCCTATAATTCACCCCTCCACTTT. Its protein is CASSLEGGDPYNSPLHF.

The V and J genes are TRBV28 and TRBJ2-1; D remains ambiguous. This CDR3 comprises 13 residues. V was cut by 1 base and J by 10 bases, with 11 bases left in between. In germline, CDR1 is MDHEN, CDR2 SYDVKM. CDR3 protein: CASSLSATREQFF. The CDR3, as DNA: TGTGCCAGCAGTTTATCAGCGACCAGAGAGCAGTTCTTC.

The chain links TRBV24-1 to TRBJ2-1; D gene unclear. The length of the CDR3 is 13 residues. Trimming shortened V by 1 base and J by 8 bases, and 8 bases separated the two germline ends. Per the germline V gene, CDR1 is KGHDR and CDR2 is SFDVKD. The CDR3 DNA sequence: TGTGCCACCAGTGATTTTTTGGCTGATGAGCAGTTCTTC. It encodes CATSDFLADEQFF.

This clone has only a few counts. The chain is built from TRBV2 and TRBJ1-1; TRBD1 agrees at 8 bases. The CDR3 consists of 14 residues. The germline V gene encodes CDR1 SNHLY and CDR2 FYNNEI. Germline trimming cut 4 bases from V and 4 bases from J; bases unmatched to any gene: 5. The CDR3: CASSVTGVVTEAFF. The DNA of the CDR3 is TGTGCCAGCAGTGTGACAGGGGTTGTCACTGAAGCTTTCTTT.

This clone was seen more than once but under ten times. V and J are TRBV6-1 and TRBJ2-3, with TRBD1 matching 7 bases. V shed 3 bases and J 2 bases; nucleotides not matched to a gene: 5. This CDR3 comprises 15 residues. In germline, CDR1 is MNHNS, CDR2 SASEGT. CDR3 nucleotides: TGTGCCAGCAGTGACGGCACAGGGGTCACAGATACGCAGTATTTT. Protein sequence: CASSDGTGVTDTQYF.

V gene TRBV23-1 combines with J gene TRBJ2-1; 8 bases agree with TRBD1. TRBV23-1 carries the ORF label, with uncertain function. The CDR3 covers 16 residues. J gave up 2 bases and V 1 base, and 4 bases lay outside the gene matches. This CDR3 is CASSQWTGRTYNEQFF. The CDR3 DNA sequence: TGCGCCAGCAGTCAATGGACAGGGAGAACCTACAATGAGCAGTTCTTC.

This rearrangement joins TRBV9 to TRBJ1-6, with 7 positions matching TRBD1. The CDR3 totals 19 residues. In germline, CDR1 is SGDLS, CDR2 YYNGEE. J was trimmed by 7 bases and V by 3 bases; bases with no gene match: 19. The CDR3 loop is CASSADRTGGFSQNSPLHF. Here the CDR3 DNA reads TGTGCCAGCAGCGCTGACCGGACAGGCGGGTTTAGTCAAAATTCACCCCTCCACTTT.

The chain joins TRBV2 to TRBJ2-7; maybe TRBD1 (5 bases). There are 12 residues in the CDR3. Trimming shortened V by 8 bases and J by 5 bases, and 13 bases separated the two germline ends. CDR1 and CDR2 from the germline V gene are SNHLY and FYNNEI. The chain's CDR3 is CASSRTIDEQYF. Written as DNA, the CDR3 is TGTGCCAGCTCGCGGACAATTGACGAGCAGTACTTC.

J is TRBJ1-2 and V is TRBV10-3; the D gene is possibly TRBD1 (6 bases). This CDR3 is 12 amino acids long. The V end lost 6 bases, the J end lost 8 bases, and 13 bases lay between the germline ends. Germline-derived CDR1 and CDR2 are ENHRY and SYGVKD. This CDR3 is CAISNDQGGYTF. CDR3 bases: TGTGCCATCAGCAACGATCAGGGGGGCTACACCTTC.

A word on this clone: The junction and the germline gene differ at one end; a read error may be behind it. CDR3 nucleotides: TGTGCTAGCAGCTTAGACCGGGGTCCCTTTGATGAGCAGTTCTTC. Its translation: CASSLDRGPFDEQFF. V is TRBV7-7 and J is TRBJ2-1; TRBD2 is a possible D gene (5 bases). Germline V gives CDR1 SSHAT, CDR2 FNYEAQ (reference sequence). CDR3 length: 15 amino acids.

This clone was counted only a few times. This sequence joins TRBV14 and TRBJ2-7; D perhaps matches TRBD1 (6 bases). The CDR3 loop spans 16 amino acids. V was clipped by 1 base and J by 7 bases, with 20 bases between them. The germline CDR1 and CDR2 sequences are SGHDN and FVKESK. CDR3 sequence reads: CASSQATGFSYHEQYF. The CDR3 DNA sequence: TGTGCCAGCAGCCAAGCAACAGGGTTTTCATATCATGAGCAGTACTTC.

This clone occurred once. The rearrangement links TRBV11-2 to TRBJ2-1; TRBD2 might be the D (7 bases). Trimming took 2 bases from V and 8 from J, leaving 16 bases between them. The CDR3 is 15 residues long. Germline CDR1 is SGHAT and CDR2 is FQNNGV. The DNA of the CDR3 is TGTGCCAGCAGCTTATATGCGGGGGCCGGGGATGAGCAGTTCTTC. Translated, it gives CASSLYAGAGDEQFF.

V and J are TRBV6-4 and TRBJ2-5, with D perhaps TRBD2 (6 bases). The CDR3 contains 13 residues. Germline lookup yields CDR1 MRHNA and CDR2 SNTAGT. The V end was cut by 4 bases, the J end by 4 bases, with 10 bases between. CDR3 loop: CASSARELETQYF. CDR3 DNA: TGTGCCAGCAGTGCTCGGGAGTTAGAGACCCAGTACTTC.